This is a list of T cell receptor beta chains from one sample in a study of control samples from healthy donors and cancer patients. Generated by immunoSEQ multiplex PCR, the TCRdb table keeps only in-frame clones and is missing some. The sample holds 250,000 to 300,000 clones, around 80% seen once. Sequences were obtained from PBMCs. The receptors were sampled from a woman aged 60 to 75 with lung cancer. Each CDR3 is given with its conserved first and last residue. D genes are given only for firm matches. Clone size is given for some rows only: seen once, a few or many times, or a class if the clone is expanded.

d_call: -
clone_size: -
v_call: TRBV2
j_call: TRBJ2-2
cdr3_nt: TGTGCCAGTGCGGTCCTCTCCACCGGGGAGCTGTTTTTT
cdr3_aa: CASAVLSTGELFF

d_call: TRBD1
clone_size: -
v_call: TRBV7-9
j_call: TRBJ1-6
cdr3_nt: TGTGCCAGCAGCGTGTCCGGGACAGGGGCTTCACCCCTCCACTTT
cdr3_aa: CASSVSGTGASPLHF

d_call: TRBD1
clone_size: -
v_call: TRBV6-6
j_call: TRBJ1-2
cdr3_nt: TGTGCCAGCAGTTACGGCCAGGGGGACTATGGCTACACCTTC
cdr3_aa: CASSYGQGDYGYTF

d_call: -
clone_size: -
v_call: TRBV19
j_call: TRBJ1-1
cdr3_nt: TGTGCCAGTAGTATGAGGCGGCAGGGGAACACTGAAGCTTTCTTT
cdr3_aa: CASSMRRQGNTEAFF

d_call: -
clone_size: once
v_call: TRBV7-3
j_call: TRBJ2-5
cdr3_nt: TGTGCCAGCAGCTTATCTAGCCTGGAGACCCAGTACTTC
cdr3_aa: CASSLSSLETQYF

d_call: TRBD1
clone_size: -
v_call: TRBV6-1
j_call: TRBJ2-5
cdr3_nt: TGTGCCAGCAGTGAAGGACAGGGGATGGCAGAGACCCAGTACTTC
cdr3_aa: CASSEGQGMAETQYF

d_call: TRBD2
clone_size: -
v_call: TRBV5-6
j_call: TRBJ2-7
cdr3_nt: TGTGCCAGCAGCTGGACTAGCGGGGGCCGGGAGCAGTACTTC
cdr3_aa: CASSWTSGGREQYF

d_call: -
clone_size: -
v_call: TRBV6-6
j_call: TRBJ2-1
cdr3_nt: TGTGCCAGCGAAGGGTCCTACAATGAGCAGTTCTTC
cdr3_aa: CASEGSYNEQFF

d_call: -
clone_size: once
v_call: TRBV9
j_call: TRBJ1-1
cdr3_nt: TGTGCCAGCAGCGTAGAGTCAAGAGGGGAAGCTTTCTTT
cdr3_aa: CASSVESRGEAFF

d_call: -
clone_size: -
v_call: TRBV28
j_call: TRBJ1-2
cdr3_nt: TGTGCCAGCAGTTTCGACAGGAACTATGGCTACACCTTC
cdr3_aa: CASSFDRNYGYTF

d_call: -
clone_size: -
v_call: TRBV5-1
j_call: TRBJ1-3
cdr3_nt: TGCGCCAGCAGCTTGGTGGGGGACTCTGGAAACACCATATATTTT
cdr3_aa: CASSLVGDSGNTIYF

d_call: -
clone_size: -
v_call: TRBV9
j_call: TRBJ1-1
cdr3_nt: TGTGCCAGCAGCGCCCCCGGGACGGCTATCACTGAAGCTTTCTTT
cdr3_aa: CASSAPGTAITEAFF

d_call: TRBD1
clone_size: -
v_call: TRBV7-9
j_call: TRBJ2-7
cdr3_nt: TGTGCCAGCAGCCCAGGACAGGGGTTGGCCTACGAGCAGTACTTC
cdr3_aa: CASSPGQGLAYEQYF

d_call: TRBD2
clone_size: -
v_call: TRBV5-1
j_call: TRBJ2-3
cdr3_nt: TGCGCCAGCAGCTGGGGACTAGCGGGGTCAGATACGCAGTATTTT
cdr3_aa: CASSWGLAGSDTQYF

d_call: -
clone_size: -
v_call: TRBV5-4
j_call: TRBJ2-5
cdr3_nt: TGTGCCAGCAGCCCTCCCCTTGGACAGCAAGAGACCCAGTACTTC
cdr3_aa: CASSPPLGQQETQYF

d_call: -
clone_size: once
v_call: TRBV30
j_call: TRBJ1-4
cdr3_nt: TGTGCCTGGAGTGTACGGGACGGCGCAACCCTGGCTAATGAAAAACTGTTTTTT
cdr3_aa: CAWSVRDGATLANEKLFF

d_call: TRBD2
clone_size: -
v_call: TRBV10-3
j_call: TRBJ2-3
cdr3_nt: TGTGCCATCAGGGATGTAGCGGGAACAGATACGCAGTATTTT
cdr3_aa: CAIRDVAGTDTQYF

d_call: TRBD1
clone_size: -
v_call: TRBV15
j_call: TRBJ2-2
cdr3_nt: TGTGCCACCAGCAGAGGGGAAGCAGGGGGCGCTCCCGGGGAGCTGTTTTTT
cdr3_aa: CATSRGEAGGAPGELFF

d_call: -
clone_size: -
v_call: TRBV24-1
j_call: TRBJ1-1
cdr3_nt: TGTGCCACCAGTCGGGACGTGAACACTGAAGCTTTCTTT
cdr3_aa: CATSRDVNTEAFF

d_call: TRBD2
clone_size: -
v_call: TRBV9
j_call: TRBJ2-7
cdr3_nt: TGTGCCAGCCGCGTAGATGGGGGGGGACAGCAGTACTTC
cdr3_aa: CASRVDGGGQQYF

d_call: -
clone_size: -
v_call: TRBV16
j_call: TRBJ2-3
cdr3_nt: TGTGCCAGCAGCCAATCGGAGGGAAGCACAGATACGCAGTATTTT
cdr3_aa: CASSQSEGSTDTQYF

d_call: -
clone_size: -
v_call: TRBV4-1
j_call: TRBJ2-3
cdr3_nt: TGCGCCAGCAGCCAACCAGGGTTTACGCAGTATTTT
cdr3_aa: CASSQPGFTQYF

d_call: -
clone_size: -
v_call: TRBV7-8
j_call: TRBJ2-1
cdr3_nt: TGTGCCATCCCAACGGGCGGAAGCTCCTACAATGAGCAGTTCTTC
cdr3_aa: CAIPTGGSSYNEQFF

d_call: -
clone_size: -
v_call: TRBV11-3
j_call: TRBJ2-1
cdr3_nt: TGTGCCAGCAGCGTAACACAAAACTCCTACAATGAGCAGTTCTTC
cdr3_aa: CASSVTQNSYNEQFF

d_call: -
clone_size: once
v_call: TRBV20-1
j_call: TRBJ1-1
cdr3_nt: TGCAGTGCTAGCGACACTGAAGCTTTCTTT
cdr3_aa: CSASDTEAFF

d_call: -
clone_size: -
v_call: TRBV10-1
j_call: TRBJ2-5
cdr3_nt: TGCGCCAGCAGCGAGTCCCCTGGCGGGCCCCAAGAGACCCAGTACTTC
cdr3_aa: CASSESPGGPQETQYF

d_call: TRBD2
clone_size: -
v_call: TRBV4-1
j_call: TRBJ2-3
cdr3_nt: TGCGCCAGCAGCCCGGGACTAGCGGGGGGATTCACAGATACGCAGTATTTT
cdr3_aa: CASSPGLAGGFTDTQYF

d_call: -
clone_size: -
v_call: TRBV5-6
j_call: TRBJ1-5
cdr3_nt: TGTGCCAGCAGCTTTGGGGATTCCCATCAGCCCCAGCATTTT
cdr3_aa: CASSFGDSHQPQHF

d_call: -
clone_size: -
v_call: TRBV29-1
j_call: TRBJ2-2
cdr3_nt: TGCAGCGTTGGGGGGACACTTCACACCGGGGAGCTGTTTTTT
cdr3_aa: CSVGGTLHTGELFF

d_call: -
clone_size: -
v_call: TRBV11-2
j_call: TRBJ2-1
cdr3_nt: TGTGCCAGCAGCTTAGCTTCTACCGCTGTTTACAATGAGCAGTTCTTC
cdr3_aa: CASSLASTAVYNEQFF

d_call: -
clone_size: -
v_call: TRBV2
j_call: TRBJ2-1
cdr3_nt: TGTGCCAGCAGGAAGGGTCGGGGAGCCTACAATGAGCAGTTCTTC
cdr3_aa: CASRKGRGAYNEQFF

d_call: -
clone_size: few
v_call: TRBV5-1
j_call: TRBJ1-2
cdr3_nt: TGCGCCAGCAGCTTCCAACCGCCGGGACACGGATTCTCTGGCTACACCTTC
cdr3_aa: CASSFQPPGHGFSGYTF

d_call: -
clone_size: -
v_call: TRBV2
j_call: TRBJ2-1
cdr3_nt: TGTGCCAGGGGGGGCCGATACTCCTACAATGAGCAGTTCTTC
cdr3_aa: CARGGRYSYNEQFF

d_call: -
clone_size: -
v_call: TRBV2
j_call: TRBJ2-1
cdr3_nt: TGTGCCAGCAGTGAAAGCGGGCTAGCCTACAATGAGCAGTTCTTC
cdr3_aa: CASSESGLAYNEQFF

d_call: -
clone_size: -
v_call: TRBV9
j_call: TRBJ1-2
cdr3_nt: TGTGCCAGCAGCCTCCCTAACTATGGCTACACCTTC
cdr3_aa: CASSLPNYGYTF

d_call: -
clone_size: -
v_call: TRBV28
j_call: TRBJ2-7
cdr3_nt: TGTGCCAGCAGTTTCGGTCACGGGCCGTACGAGCAGTACTTC
cdr3_aa: CASSFGHGPYEQYF

d_call: -
clone_size: -
v_call: TRBV7-3
j_call: TRBJ2-1
cdr3_nt: TGTGCCAGCAGCTCGCAGGGATTCAATGAGCAGTTCTTC
cdr3_aa: CASSSQGFNEQFF

d_call: -
clone_size: once
v_call: TRBV9
j_call: TRBJ2-1
cdr3_nt: TGTGCCAGCAGCGTAGAATGGGCTAATAATGAGCAGTTCTTC
cdr3_aa: CASSVEWANNEQFF

d_call: -
clone_size: many
v_call: TRBV7-6
j_call: TRBJ1-2
cdr3_nt: TGTGCCAGCAGCCCCCTCTCAGACGGGAACTATGGCTACACCTTC
cdr3_aa: CASSPLSDGNYGYTF